The clone carrying this T cell receptor (beta chain) was found a few times. Genomic DNA of every subset was divided equally among multiple immunoSEQ plates. Using immunoSEQ multiplex PCR, the repertoire was profiled, and TCRdb retains in-frame clones only, with some absent. This table holds under 850,000 clones, approximately 72% found once. The CDR3 is 19 residues long. Germline CDR1 reads SEHNR; CDR2 reads FQNEAQ (reference sequence). V was trimmed by 5 bases and J by 1 base, leaving 21 bases between them. The data stem from a study of shared clonotypes between healthy human individuals. The TCR sequence derives from a woman aged 25-40 years in good health. This chain connects TRBV7-9 to TRBJ2-6, with no clear D. Specimen: memory CD4+ T cells sorted from blood. Indicated subset: CD45RA-negative fraction. CDR3 residues: CASSGPVANPGSGANVLTF. CDR3 nucleotide sequence: TGTGCCAGCAGCGGCCCAGTAGCCAATCCAGGTTCTGGGGCCAACGTCCTGACTTTC. The variable domain in full, with the rest retrieved from reference TRBV7-9 and TRBJ2-6, is DTGVSQNPRHKITKRGQNVTFRCDPISEHNRLYWYRQTLGQGPEFLTYFQNEAQLEKSRLLSDRFSAERPKGSFSTLEIQRTEQGDSAMYLCASSGPVANPGSGANVLTFGAGSRLTVL.